This entry is about one T cell receptor (beta chain). The antigen remains unidentified. Measured with immunoSEQ multiplex PCR; TCRdb has only the in-frame clones, and not every one. The sample carries approximately 180,000 clones, approximately 95% recorded once. This entry is derived from a study of T cell responses to AZD1222 COVID-19 vaccine. Study findings and constraints: Once two AZD1222 doses were given, Spike-specific TCR breadth and depth went up.

This sequence was found in an adult who received the MenACWY meningococcal vaccine as a control. The source material was peripheral blood, sampled 28 days after the second dose of the MenACWY control vaccine.

This CDR3 reads CSALRTENTEAFF. CDR3 nucleotides: TGCAGCGCCTTGCGGACAGAGAACACTGAAGCTTTCTTT. V and J are TRBV29-1 and TRBJ1-1; possibly TRBD1 for D (6 bases). The CDR3 has 13 residues. Germline CDR1 SQVTM, CDR2 ANQGSEA. Trimming took 7 bases from V and 1 from J, leaving 13 bases between them.